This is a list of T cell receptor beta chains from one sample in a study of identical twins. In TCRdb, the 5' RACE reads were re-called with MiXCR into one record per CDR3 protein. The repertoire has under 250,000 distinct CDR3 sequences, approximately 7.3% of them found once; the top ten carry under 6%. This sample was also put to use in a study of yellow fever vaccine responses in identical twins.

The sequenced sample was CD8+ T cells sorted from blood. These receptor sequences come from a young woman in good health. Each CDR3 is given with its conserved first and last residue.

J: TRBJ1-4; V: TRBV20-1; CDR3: CSARVGGTNEKLFF
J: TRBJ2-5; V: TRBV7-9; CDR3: CASSLASAGPETQYF
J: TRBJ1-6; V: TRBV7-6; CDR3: CASSFNRDNSPLHF
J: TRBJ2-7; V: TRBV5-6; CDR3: CASSLQGPSNYEQYF
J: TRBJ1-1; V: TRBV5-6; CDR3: CASSFGESEAFF
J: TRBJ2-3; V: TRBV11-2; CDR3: CASSLELAGFTDTQYF
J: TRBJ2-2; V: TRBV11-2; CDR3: CASSLVWWTSGGVTGELFF
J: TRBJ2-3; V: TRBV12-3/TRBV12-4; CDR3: CASSRLAGDTQYF
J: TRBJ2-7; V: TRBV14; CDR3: CASSRDHWDFSYF
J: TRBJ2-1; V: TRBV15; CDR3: CATGGSGGNEQFF
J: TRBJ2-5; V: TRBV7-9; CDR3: CASIINDRGERETQYF
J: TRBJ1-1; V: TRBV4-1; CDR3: CATKRDRGSNTEAFF
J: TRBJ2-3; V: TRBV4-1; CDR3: CASSQIWGQGRTDTQYF
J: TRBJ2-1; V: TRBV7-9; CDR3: CASSSAASTYNEQFF
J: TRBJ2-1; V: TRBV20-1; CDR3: CSAPRTVYNEQFF
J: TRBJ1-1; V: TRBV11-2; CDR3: CASSLKGGRNTEAFF
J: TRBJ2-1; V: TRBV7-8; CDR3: CASSLLGSTDEQFF
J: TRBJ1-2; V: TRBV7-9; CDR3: CASSPLTGEAVYGYTF
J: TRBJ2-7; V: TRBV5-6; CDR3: CASSFQGLYEQYF
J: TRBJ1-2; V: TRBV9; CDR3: CASGAGYTF
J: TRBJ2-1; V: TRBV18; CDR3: CASSPRGLAGYLDNEQFF
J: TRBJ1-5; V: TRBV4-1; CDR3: CASRGAINQPQHF
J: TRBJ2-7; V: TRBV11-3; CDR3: CASSLVQGVAYEQYF
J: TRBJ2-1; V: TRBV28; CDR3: CASSDLLDRGRDNEQFF
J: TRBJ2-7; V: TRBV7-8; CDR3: CASSPPAAAKYEQYF
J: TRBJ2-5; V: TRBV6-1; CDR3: CASSPGPNQETQYF
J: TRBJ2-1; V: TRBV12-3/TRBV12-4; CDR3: CASSFNGGPGGNEQFF
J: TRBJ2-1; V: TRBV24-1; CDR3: CATSDSRAAGILVNEQFF
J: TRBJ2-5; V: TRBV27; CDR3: CASRTGSYQETQYF
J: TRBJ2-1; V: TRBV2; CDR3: CASSPDADNEQFF
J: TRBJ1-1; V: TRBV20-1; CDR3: CSAQGGWQTEAFF
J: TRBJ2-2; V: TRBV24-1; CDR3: CATSDSAPRAPNTGELFF
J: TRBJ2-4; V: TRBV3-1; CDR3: CASSPALAGDLGAKNIQYF
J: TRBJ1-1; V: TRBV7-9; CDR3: CASSHHQGSYTEAFF
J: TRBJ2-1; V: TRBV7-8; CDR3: CASSPELSSYNEQFF
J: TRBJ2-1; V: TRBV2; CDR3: CASFGGRIISSYNEQFF
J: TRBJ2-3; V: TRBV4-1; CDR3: CASSQAASGYTDTQYF
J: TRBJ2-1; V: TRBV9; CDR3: CASSVEAGGPGQFF
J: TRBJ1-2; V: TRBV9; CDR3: CASSVVGAYGYTF
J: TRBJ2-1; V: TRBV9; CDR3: CASSEAPGGAPHNEQFF
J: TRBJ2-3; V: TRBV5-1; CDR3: CASVTGLAGVATDTQYF
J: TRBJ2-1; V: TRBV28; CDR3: CASSSRGTGSGQFF
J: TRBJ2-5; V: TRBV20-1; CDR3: CSACPPGQVFETQYF
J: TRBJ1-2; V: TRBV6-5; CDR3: CASSLSTGGADGYTF
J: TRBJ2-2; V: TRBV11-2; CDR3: CASSLDDSRGELFF
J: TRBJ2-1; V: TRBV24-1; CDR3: CATSDRPTSVSSYNEQFF
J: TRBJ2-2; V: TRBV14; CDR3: CASSQGGSRFDGELFF
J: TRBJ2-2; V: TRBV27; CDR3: CASRRDANTGELFF
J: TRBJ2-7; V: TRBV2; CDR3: CASTPLASYEQYF
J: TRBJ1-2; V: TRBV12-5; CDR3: CASGLAQGNGYTF
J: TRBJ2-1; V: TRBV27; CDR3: CASSPGGGPSSYNEQFF
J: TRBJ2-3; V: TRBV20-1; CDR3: CSARARRDRSTDTQYF
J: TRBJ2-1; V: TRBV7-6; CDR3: CASSSMAERGQDEQFF
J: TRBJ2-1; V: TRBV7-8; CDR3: CASSLRRAGVANEQFF